This TCR beta chain was recorded in a study of T cell clonality in common variable immunodeficiency. Study observations and caveats: CVID subjects shared fewer TCRbeta clones than healthy controls did. Common variable immunodeficiency TCR beta sequences reportedly had fewer deletions and N-nucleotide insertions.

This clone was counted ten times or more. Its antigen is not identified. Sequencing used immunoSEQ multiplex PCR; TCRdb keeps in-frame clones, though not all of them. The record shows 35,000 to 55,000 clones for this sample, with no singletons present. Caucasian heritage predominated among both patients and controls. The sample was peripheral blood mononuclear cells. This receptor was identified in a person aged 18 to 75 in good health.

CDR3 DNA (partial): TGCGCCAGCAGCTTCTCGGGGGGTACCTCTGGAAACACC. It encodes CASSFSGGTSGNT. The entire CDR3 sequence reads CASSFSGGTSGNTIYF. The chain has TRBV5-1 and TRBJ1-3; the D gene is possibly TRBD1 (5 bases). The read stops 3 residues short of the end of the CDR3; the missing end is completed from the germline J gene. V shed 2 bases and J shed 0 bases, with 12 bases lying between them. This CDR3 is 16 amino acids long. The germline gives CDR1 SGHRS, CDR2 YFSETQ.